Below are 9 T cell receptor beta chains sequenced from a single sample in a study of ipilimumab plus nivolumab after autologous stem cell transplantation. Profiling relied on immunoSEQ multiplex PCR, and the TCRdb table lists in-frame clones only, not all of them. The data contain about 23,000 clones, 74% of them singletons. The specimen comprised PBMCs, sampled in a trial of ipilimumab plus nivolumab as post-transplant consolidation. These TCRs come from a male donor with diffuse large B-cell lymphoma.

In nucleotides, the CDR3 is TGTGCCATCAGTGACGGGGGCCGAACAGATACGCAGTATTTT. It translates to CAISDGGRTDTQYF. This chain joins TRBV10-3 and TRBJ2-3; D is perhaps TRBD1 or TRBD2 (6 bases each). The CDR3 runs 14 residues. V was cut by 3 bases and J by 3 bases, with 10 bases left in between. Germline-derived CDR1 and CDR2 are ENHRY and SYGVKD.

The rearrangement joins TRBV7-9 to TRBJ2-2, with a possible D match to TRBD2 (7 bases). This CDR3 contains 16 residues. The ends were cut back, 4 bases at V and 7 bases at J, with 19 bases in the middle. In germline, CDR1 is SEHNR, CDR2 FQNEAQ (reference sequence). The CDR3 protein is CASSSWGGGRLGELFF. The CDR3 DNA follows: TGTGCCAGCAGCTCCTGGGGGGGCGGGAGACTCGGGGAGCTGTTTTTT.

This clone was counted once. The chain uses TRBV11-3 and TRBJ2-5; the D is unclear. Between the trimmed V and J ends, which lost 11 bases and 0 bases, there was a span of 13 bases. CDR3 length: 13 amino acids. Looked up from germline, CDR1 is SGHNT and CDR2 is YENEEA. In nucleotides, the CDR3 is TGTGCCTCTACGGCAGATTACCAAGAGACCCAGTACTTC. Translated: CASTADYQETQYF.

V gene TRBV5-1 combines with J gene TRBJ2-3, with 7 bases fitting TRBD2. V was clipped by 4 bases and J by 1 base; unmatched bases: 6. The germline V gene has CDR1 SGHRS and CDR2 YFSETQ. The CDR3 has 15 residues. As DNA, the CDR3 is TGCGCCAGCAGCGGCCAGGGAGGGGGCACAGATACGCAGTATTTT. This sequence encodes CASSGQGGGTDTQYF.

The V and J genes are TRBV5-5 and TRBJ1-1; no clear D. Trimming left V 4 bases short and J 1 base short, with 14 bases between. Germline V gene sequence: CDR1 SGHKS, CDR2 YYEKEE (reference sequence). The CDR3 is 15 residues long. The CDR3 reads CASSPEVVTNTEAFF. The CDR3 DNA reads as TGTGCCAGCAGCCCTGAGGTAGTGACGAACACTGAAGCTTTCTTT.

J is TRBJ1-4 and V is TRBV10-2; no definite D call. The germline CDR1 and CDR2 sequences are WSHSY and SAAADI. Deletions cut 2 bases from V and 1 base from J, with 14 bases between. This CDR3 contains 17 residues. In DNA, the CDR3 is TGCGCCAGCAGTGAGGCCGCGGCTGGGGTAACTAATGAAAAACTGTTTTTT. Its translation: CASSEAAAGVTNEKLFF.

The V call is TRBV7-6, the J call TRBJ2-7; weak D call: TRBD1 (6 bases). The CDR3 has 15 residues. Germline V gene data show CDR1 as SGHVS and CDR2 as FNYEAQ. V lost 5 bases and J 6 bases, leaving 20 bases between the germline ends. Here the CDR3 DNA reads TGTGCCAGCAGCCCGGTCTCCTGGGGGCTTGGCGAGCAGTACTTC. This sequence encodes CASSPVSWGLGEQYF.

The chain employs TRBV29-1 and TRBJ1-1; D is perhaps TRBD1 (6 bases). The CDR3 totals 13 residues. CDR1 and CDR2 from the germline V gene are SQVTM and ANQGSEA. V dropped 5 bases and J dropped 4 bases, with 14 bases sitting between them. CDR3 DNA: TGCAGCGTTCGGGACACCCGGGGCACTGAAGCTTTCTTT. Protein product: CSVRDTRGTEAFF. The entire variable domain, with the rest obtained from reference TRBV29-1 and TRBJ1-1, is as follows: SAVISQKPSRDICQRGTSLTIQCQVDSQVTMMFWYRQQPGQSLTLIATANQGSEATYESGFVIDKFPISRPNLTFSTLTVSNMSPEDSSIYLCSVRDTRGTEAFFGQGTRLTVV.

This clone was seen a single time. The rearrangement links TRBV10-2 to TRBJ2-3; TRBD2 matches 8 bases. The length of the CDR3 is 15 residues. Trimming removed 6 bases from V and 3 bases from J; junction bases left unmatched: 8. In germline, CDR1 is WSHSY, CDR2 SAAADI. CDR3 loop: CASSALGLETDTQYF. The CDR3 DNA is TGCGCCAGCAGCGCGTTGGGACTAGAGACAGATACGCAGTATTTT.